This T cell receptor (beta chain) originates from a study of blood T cell repertoires in COVID-19. Study at large: Researchers got acute and convalescent COVID-19 samples from the United States, Italy and Spain.

This clone was counted only a few times. The CDR3 runs 15 residues. Germline-derived CDR1 and CDR2 are MNHNS and SASEGT. Trimming left V 1 base short and J 2 bases short, with 12 bases between. Clones were sequenced by immunoSEQ multiplex PCR, and TCRdb holds only the in-frame ones, with some missing. The sample lists roughly 180,000 clones, 80% to 90% occurring once. Sequencing was carried out using peripheral blood. The TCR was taken from a man aged 65 to 85 with active or convalescent COVID-19. V is TRBV6-1 and J is TRBJ2-7; D might be TRBD1 (6 bases). This chain's CDR3 is CASSEEAGVAYEQYF. DNA of the CDR3: TGTGCCAGCAGTGAAGAGGCAGGGGTGGCCTACGAGCAGTACTTC.